This T cell receptor beta chain was profiled in a study of blood T cell repertoires in COVID-19. Overall study context: T cells, B-cell-depleted T cells, or PBMCs supplied cDNA or gDNA.

V was clipped by 2 bases and J by 1 base; unmatched bases: 0. Germline V gene sequence: CDR1 SGHTA, CDR2 FQGNSA. The CDR3 loop spans 15 amino acids. Followed over time, Seattle patients had been enrolled while infection was active. The sample holds one count of this clone. Per the study methods: For nucleated cells, counts were estimated from reference gene primer amplification. The protocol was immunoSEQ multiplex PCR, while the TCRdb copy is restricted to in-frame clones and leaves out a portion. V, J and clone size are taken as reported in that table, and D and trimming were inferred from the DNA itself. The sample carries more than 350,000 clones, more than 70% recorded once.

The sequence derives from a woman in her thirties with COVID-19, enrolled during active disease. J is TRBJ2-2 and V is TRBV7-2; 8 positions match TRBD2. Sequenced input: peripheral blood. The CDR3 coding sequence is TGTGCCAGCAGCTTAACTAGCGGGAACACCGGGGAGCTGTTTTTT. Its translation is CASSLTSGNTGELFF.